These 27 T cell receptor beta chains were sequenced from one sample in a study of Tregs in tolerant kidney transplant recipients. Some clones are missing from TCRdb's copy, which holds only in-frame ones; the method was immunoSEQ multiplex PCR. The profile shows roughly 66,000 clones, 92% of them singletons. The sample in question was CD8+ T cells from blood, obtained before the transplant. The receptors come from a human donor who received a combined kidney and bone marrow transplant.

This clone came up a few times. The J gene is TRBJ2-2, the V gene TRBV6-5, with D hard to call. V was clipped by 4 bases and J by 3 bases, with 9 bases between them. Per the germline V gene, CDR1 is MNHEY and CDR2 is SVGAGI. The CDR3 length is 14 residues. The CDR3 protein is CASSWARHTGELFF. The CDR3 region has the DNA TGTGCCAGCAGTTGGGCCCGGCACACCGGGGAGCTGTTTTTT.

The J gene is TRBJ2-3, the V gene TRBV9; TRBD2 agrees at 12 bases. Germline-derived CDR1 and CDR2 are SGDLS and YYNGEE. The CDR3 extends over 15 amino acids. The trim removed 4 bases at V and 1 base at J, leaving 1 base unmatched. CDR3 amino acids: CASSSSGGGTDTQYF. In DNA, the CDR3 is TGTGCCAGCAGCTCTAGCGGGGGGGGCACAGATACGCAGTATTTT.

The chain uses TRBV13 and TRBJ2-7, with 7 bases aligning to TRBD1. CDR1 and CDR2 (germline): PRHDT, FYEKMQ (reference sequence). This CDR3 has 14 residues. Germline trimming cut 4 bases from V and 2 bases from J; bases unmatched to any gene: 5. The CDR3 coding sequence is TGTGCCAGCAGCTCCGGGACAGACCCCTACGAGCAGTACTTC. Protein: CASSSGTDPYEQYF.

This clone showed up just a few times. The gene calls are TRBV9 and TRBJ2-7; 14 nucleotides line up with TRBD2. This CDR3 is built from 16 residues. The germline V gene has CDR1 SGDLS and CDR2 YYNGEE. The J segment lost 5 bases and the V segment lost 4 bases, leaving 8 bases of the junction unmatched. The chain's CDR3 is CASSPPTSGRGHEQYF. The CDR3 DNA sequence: TGTGCCAGCAGCCCCCCGACTAGCGGGAGGGGGCACGAGCAGTACTTC.

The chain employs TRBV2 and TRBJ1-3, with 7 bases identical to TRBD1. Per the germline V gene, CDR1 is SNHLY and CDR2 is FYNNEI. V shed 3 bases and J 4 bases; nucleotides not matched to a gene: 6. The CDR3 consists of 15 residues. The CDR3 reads CASSETGSSGNTIYF. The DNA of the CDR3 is TGTGCCAGCAGTGAGACAGGGAGTTCGGGAAACACCATATATTTT.

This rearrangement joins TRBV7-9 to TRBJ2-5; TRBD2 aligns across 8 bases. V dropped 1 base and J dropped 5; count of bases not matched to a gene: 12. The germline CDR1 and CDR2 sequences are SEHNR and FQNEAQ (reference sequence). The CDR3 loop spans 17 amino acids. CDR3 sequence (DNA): TGTGCCAGCAGCTTAGGTAGCGGGGTCCTCCGAGGGGAGACCCAGTACTTC. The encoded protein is CASSLGSGVLRGETQYF.

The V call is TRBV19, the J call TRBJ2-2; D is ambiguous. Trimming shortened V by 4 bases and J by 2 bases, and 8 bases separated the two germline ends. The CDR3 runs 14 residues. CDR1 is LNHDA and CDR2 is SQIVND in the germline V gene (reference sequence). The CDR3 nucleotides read TGTGCCAGTAGTACTACAGATAACACCGGGGAGCTGTTTTTT. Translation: CASSTTDNTGELFF.

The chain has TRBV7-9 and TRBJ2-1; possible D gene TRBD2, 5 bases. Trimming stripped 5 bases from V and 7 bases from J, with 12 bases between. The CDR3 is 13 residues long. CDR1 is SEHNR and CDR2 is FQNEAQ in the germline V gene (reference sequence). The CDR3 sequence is CASSHPDWNEQFF. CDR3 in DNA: TGTGCCAGCAGCCATCCGGACTGGAATGAGCAGTTCTTC.

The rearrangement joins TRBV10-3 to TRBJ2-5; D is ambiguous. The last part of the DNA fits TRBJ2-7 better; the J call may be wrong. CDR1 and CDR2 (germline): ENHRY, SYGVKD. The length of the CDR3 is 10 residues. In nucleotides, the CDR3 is TGTGCCATCAAAACCCACGAGCAGTACTTC. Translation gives CAIKTHEQYF.

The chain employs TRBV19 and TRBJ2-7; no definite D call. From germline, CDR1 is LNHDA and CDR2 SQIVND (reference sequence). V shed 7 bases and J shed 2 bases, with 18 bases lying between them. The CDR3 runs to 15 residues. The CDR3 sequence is CASKQNPSLTYEQYF. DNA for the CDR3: TGTGCCAGTAAACAGAATCCCTCTTTAACCTACGAGCAGTACTTC.

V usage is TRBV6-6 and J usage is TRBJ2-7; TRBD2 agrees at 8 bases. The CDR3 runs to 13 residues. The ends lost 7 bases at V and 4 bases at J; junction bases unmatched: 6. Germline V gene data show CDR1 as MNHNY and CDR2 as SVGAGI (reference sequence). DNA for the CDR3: TGTGCCAGCACGACGGGGGGGCTTTACGAGCAGTACTTC. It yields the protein CASTTGGLYEQYF.

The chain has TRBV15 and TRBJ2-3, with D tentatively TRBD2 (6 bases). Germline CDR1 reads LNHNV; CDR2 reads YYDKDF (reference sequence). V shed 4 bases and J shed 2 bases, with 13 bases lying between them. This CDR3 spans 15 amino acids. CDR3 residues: CATSKMAGYTDTQYF. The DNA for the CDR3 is TGTGCCACCAGCAAGATGGCGGGATACACAGATACGCAGTATTTT. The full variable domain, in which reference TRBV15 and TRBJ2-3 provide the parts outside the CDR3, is DAMVIQNPRYQVTQFGKPVTLSCSQTLNHNVMYWYQQKSSQAPKLLFHYYDKDFNNEADTPDNFQSRRPNTSFCFLDIRSPGLGDTAMYLCATSKMAGYTDTQYFGPGTRLTVL.

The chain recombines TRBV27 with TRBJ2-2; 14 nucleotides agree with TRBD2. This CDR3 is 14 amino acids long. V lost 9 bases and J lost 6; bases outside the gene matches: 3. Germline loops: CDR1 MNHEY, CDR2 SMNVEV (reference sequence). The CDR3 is CASRGLAGAGELFF. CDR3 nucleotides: TGTGCCAGTAGGGGACTAGCGGGGGCCGGGGAGCTGTTTTTT.

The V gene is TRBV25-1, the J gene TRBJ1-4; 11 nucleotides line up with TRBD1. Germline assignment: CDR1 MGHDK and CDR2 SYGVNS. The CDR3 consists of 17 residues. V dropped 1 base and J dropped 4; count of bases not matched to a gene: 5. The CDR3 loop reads CASSEFGTGGLNEKLFF. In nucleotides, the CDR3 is TGTGCCAGCAGTGAATTCGGGACAGGGGGACTTAATGAAAAACTGTTTTTT.

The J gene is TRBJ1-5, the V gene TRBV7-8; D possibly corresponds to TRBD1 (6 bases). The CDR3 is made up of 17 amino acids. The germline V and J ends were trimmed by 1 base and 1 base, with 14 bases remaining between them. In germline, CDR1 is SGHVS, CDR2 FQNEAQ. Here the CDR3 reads CASSLVSGGASNQPQHF. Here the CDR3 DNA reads TGTGCCAGCAGCTTAGTTTCTGGGGGGGCCAGCAATCAGCCCCAGCATTTT.

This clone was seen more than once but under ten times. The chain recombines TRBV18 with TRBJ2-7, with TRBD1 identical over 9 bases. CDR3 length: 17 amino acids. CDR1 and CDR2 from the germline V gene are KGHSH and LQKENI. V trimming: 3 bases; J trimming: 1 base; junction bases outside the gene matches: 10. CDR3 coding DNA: TGTGCCAGCTCACCCCTAAATACAGGGGGCTTATCCTACGAGCAGTACTTC. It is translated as CASSPLNTGGLSYEQYF.

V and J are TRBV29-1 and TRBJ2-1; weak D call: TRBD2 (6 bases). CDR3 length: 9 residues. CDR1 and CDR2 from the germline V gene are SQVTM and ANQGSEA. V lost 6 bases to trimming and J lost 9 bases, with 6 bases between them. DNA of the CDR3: TGCAGCGTGGGGGGTGAGCAGTTCTTC. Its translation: CSVGGEQFF.

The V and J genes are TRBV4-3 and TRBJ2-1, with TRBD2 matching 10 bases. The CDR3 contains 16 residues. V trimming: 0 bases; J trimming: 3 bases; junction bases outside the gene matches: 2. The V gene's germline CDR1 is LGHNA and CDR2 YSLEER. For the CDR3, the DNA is TGCGCCAGCAGCCAAGATGGACTAGCGGACTACAATGAGCAGTTCTTC. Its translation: CASSQDGLADYNEQFF.

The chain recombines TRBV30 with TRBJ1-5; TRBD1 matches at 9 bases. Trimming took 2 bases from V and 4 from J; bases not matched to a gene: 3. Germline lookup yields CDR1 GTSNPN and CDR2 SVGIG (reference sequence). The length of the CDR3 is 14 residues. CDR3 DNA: TGTGCCTGGAGTCTTGACAGGGGGAATCAGCCCCAGCATTTT. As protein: CAWSLDRGNQPQHF.

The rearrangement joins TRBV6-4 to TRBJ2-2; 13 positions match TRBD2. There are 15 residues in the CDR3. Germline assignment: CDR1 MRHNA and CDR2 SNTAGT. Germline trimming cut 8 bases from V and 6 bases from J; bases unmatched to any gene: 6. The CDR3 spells CASGTGLAGAGELFF. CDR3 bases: TGTGCCAGCGGAACAGGACTAGCGGGAGCCGGGGAGCTGTTTTTT.

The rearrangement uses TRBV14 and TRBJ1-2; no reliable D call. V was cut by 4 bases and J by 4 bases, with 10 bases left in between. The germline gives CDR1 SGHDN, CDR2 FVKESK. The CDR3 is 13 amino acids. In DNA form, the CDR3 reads TGTGCCAGCAGCCTCTGGGGAGTCTATGGCTACACCTTC. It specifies CASSLWGVYGYTF.

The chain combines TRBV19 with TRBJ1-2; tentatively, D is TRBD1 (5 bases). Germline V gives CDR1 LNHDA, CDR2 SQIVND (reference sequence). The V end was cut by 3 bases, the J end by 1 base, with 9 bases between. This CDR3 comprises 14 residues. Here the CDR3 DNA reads TGTGCCAGTAGTATTCAGGACATTAACTATGGCTACACCTTC. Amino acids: CASSIQDINYGYTF.

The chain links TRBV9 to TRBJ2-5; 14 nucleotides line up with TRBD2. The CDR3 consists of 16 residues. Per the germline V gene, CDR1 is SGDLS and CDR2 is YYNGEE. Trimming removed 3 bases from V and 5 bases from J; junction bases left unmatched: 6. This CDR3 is CASSGGLAGVGETQYF. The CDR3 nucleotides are TGTGCCAGCAGCGGGGGACTAGCGGGAGTCGGGGAGACCCAGTACTTC.

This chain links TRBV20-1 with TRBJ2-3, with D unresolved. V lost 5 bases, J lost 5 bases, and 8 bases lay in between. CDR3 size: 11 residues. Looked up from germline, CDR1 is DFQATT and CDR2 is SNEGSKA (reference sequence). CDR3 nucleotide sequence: TGCAGTGCTCTCCCGCGAGATACGCAGTATTTT. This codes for CSALPRDTQYF.

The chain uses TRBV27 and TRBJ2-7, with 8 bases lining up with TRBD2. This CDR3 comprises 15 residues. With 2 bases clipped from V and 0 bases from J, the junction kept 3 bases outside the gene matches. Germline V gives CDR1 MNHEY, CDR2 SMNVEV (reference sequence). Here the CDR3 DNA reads TGTGCCAGCAGTTTAAGCCTAGCGGGCTCCTACGAGCAGTACTTC. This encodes CASSLSLAGSYEQYF.

DNA for the CDR3: TGTGCCTGGAAGGGGGCTGGAAACACCATATATTTT. This translates into CAWKGAGNTIYF. The chain joins TRBV30 to TRBJ1-3, with D possibly being TRBD1 (6 bases). V was shortened by 4 bases and J by 2 bases, with 6 bases between the two germline ends. This CDR3 is built from 12 residues. Germline CDR1 GTSNPN, CDR2 SVGIG (reference sequence).

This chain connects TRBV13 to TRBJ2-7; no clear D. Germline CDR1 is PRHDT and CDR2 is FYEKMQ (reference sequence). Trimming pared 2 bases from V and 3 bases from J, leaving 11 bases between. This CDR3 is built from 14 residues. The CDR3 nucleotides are TGTGCCAGCAGCTTATCCTCCTCCTTCTACGAGCAGTACTTC. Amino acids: CASSLSSSFYEQYF.